This T cell receptor beta chain derives from a study of OX40 agonist ivuxolimab in advanced cancers. The germline V and J ends were trimmed by 3 bases and 0 bases, with 9 bases remaining between them. The CDR3 has 15 amino acids. CDR1 and CDR2 from the germline V gene are MDHEN and SYDVKM. Generated by immunoSEQ multiplex PCR, the TCRdb table keeps only in-frame clones and is missing some. The sample contains about 98,000 clones, around 94% of which appear only once. The starting material was CD4+ or CD8+ T cells sorted from blood, obtained in a trial of the OX40 agonist ivuxolimab. The clonotype was recovered from an adult with an advanced solid tumor such as melanoma, head and neck, liver or kidney cancer. The chain carries TRBV28 and TRBJ1-5; D is unclear. The CDR3 DNA follows: TGTGCCAGCAGTTTCCCACGGTTTAGCAATCAGCCCCAGCATTTT. Encoded protein: CASSFPRFSNQPQHF.